This T cell receptor beta chain was retrieved from a study of blood T cell repertoires in COVID-19. This clone was seen only once. Germline CDR1 reads KGHSH; CDR2 reads LQKENI. There are 14 residues in the CDR3. V was trimmed by 3 bases and J by 8 bases, leaving 13 bases between them. Generated by immunoSEQ multiplex PCR, the TCRdb table keeps only in-frame clones and is missing some. The sample shows around 300,000 clones, over 75% of them seen only once. For recovered donors of Cohort 3, there were two negative PCRs, clearance, or symptom resolution. The sample consisted of PBMCs or T cells enriched from blood (not recorded which). The rearrangement links TRBV18 to TRBJ1-4; D is perhaps TRBD1 (5 bases). The receptor comes from a young man who had recovered from COVID-19. CDR3 sequence reads: CASSPTGTGEKLFF. The CDR3 region has the DNA TGTGCCAGCTCACCGACGGGGACTGGAGAAAAACTGTTTTTT.